This TCR beta chain was identified in a study of shared clonotypes between healthy human individuals. Overall study results and limits: Generation probabilities of non-shared clonotypes were lower (relative to those shared by all four donors). Naive CD4 clonotype sharing across several donors was roughly 5%.

TCRdb's table, derived via immunoSEQ multiplex PCR, lists solely in-frame clones and lacks some. Of about 2.1 million clones in the sample, approximately 94% were seen once. As concerns this clone: Its antigen is unknown.

This CDR3 contains 19 residues. Naive CD8 populations comprised CD45RO-negative cells positively selected for CCR7, excluding terminally differentiated effector memory CD45RA+ cells. Donors were Caucasian adults residing in Nashville, Tennessee, USA. The sequencing sample was made of naive CD8+ T cells from PBMCs. The sequence derives from a man between 18 and 29 years old in good health. Some clones in this sample may be carry-over from other donors' samples. The chain joins TRBV21-1 to TRBJ2-3; the table names TRBD1, a call not compared with the DNA. TRBV21-1 is an annotated pseudogene. CDR3 amino acids: CASSKVSGQPYSSTDTQYF. Here the CDR3 DNA reads TGTGCCAGCAGCAAAGTTTCCGGACAGCCGTATTCTAGCACAGATACGCAGTATTTT.